The entry below gives a single T cell receptor (beta chain) sequence along with its context. CDR3 length equals 18 residues. From germline, CDR1 is SGHTA and CDR2 FQGNSA. With 5 bases removed from V and 4 bases from J, the gap between germline ends came to 26 bases. This sample is part of a study of shared clonotypes between healthy human individuals. Terminally differentiated effector memory CD45RA+ cells were left out of the naive CD8 fraction, which was CD45RO-negative and positively selected for CCR7. Sorted-subset replicate PCR reactions contained 200 ng DNA, corresponding to approximately 30,000 T cell genomes. Profiled with immunoSEQ multiplex PCR; TCRdb holds only in-frame clones, not every one. Here the sample spans around 600,000 clones, roughly 96% being singletons.

The chain couples TRBV7-2 to TRBJ2-5; possibly TRBD2 for D (6 bases). The receptor comes from a woman aged 25 to 39 in good health. The sequenced sample was naive CD8+ T cells sorted from blood. The CDR3 nucleotides are TGTGCCAGCAGCCGGACATGGTGGGCGGGGAGCCAGAGAGAGACCCAGTACTTC. It is translated as CASSRTWWAGSQRETQYF.